These 5 T cell receptor beta chains share one sample of origin, sequenced in a study of T-cell memory formation after mild COVID-19. TCRdb independently ran MiXCR on the 5' RACE reads; one entry per CDR3 protein. Of around 510,000 distinct CDR3 sequences listed, less than 25% are singletons. Input material: PBMCs or a T cell subset sorted from them (not recorded which). These receptors came from an adult woman who had mild COVID-19 (a few samples of this study predate the infection). Cell type and time point are not known.

This clonotype was counted only a few times. V usage is TRBV20-1 and J usage is TRBJ2-7; 7 positions match TRBD2. V lost 1 base and J lost 3; bases outside the gene matches: 6. CDR3 length: 14 amino acids. From germline, CDR1 is DFQATT and CDR2 SNEGSKA (reference sequence). CDR3 sequence reads: CSARVGGSFYEQYF. The CDR3 DNA reads as TGCAGTGCTAGAGTAGGCGGGAGTTTCTACGAGCAGTACTTC.

This clonotype has a handful of counts. This sequence joins TRBV7-3 and TRBJ2-7; 14 bases are a match to TRBD2. The CDR3 sequence is 15 residues long. Trimming removed 5 bases from V and 7 bases from J; junction bases left unmatched: 7. The germline CDR1 and CDR2 sequences are SGHTA and FQGTGA. The CDR3 bases are TGTGCCAGCAGCGAGACTAGCGGGAGGGATCTGGAGCAGTACTTC. The encoded protein is CASSETSGRDLEQYF.

The chain is built from TRBV7-8 and TRBJ2-1; D perhaps matches TRBD1 (5 bases). CDR3 length equals 12 residues. The V gene lost 4 bases and the J gene lost 7 bases, with 8 bases spanning the gap. CDR1 is SGHVS, CDR2 FQNEAQ, per germline. CDR3 coding DNA: TGTGCCAGCAGCTCGAAGGGGAATGAGCAGTTCTTC. This sequence encodes CASSSKGNEQFF.

The V and J genes are TRBV6-5 and TRBJ2-4; 8 nucleotides line up with TRBD1. CDR1 is MNHEY and CDR2 is SVGAGI in the germline V gene. The CDR3 totals 18 residues. Unmatched junction bases numbered 13, after V lost 6 bases and J lost 0 bases. The CDR3 coding sequence is TGTGCCAGCAGCCGGGACAGGCCAATCTCGATAGCCAAAAACATTCAGTACTTC. This translates into CASSRDRPISIAKNIQYF.

There are a few counts of this clonotype. The J gene is TRBJ1-4, the V gene TRBV20-1; D unresolved. Trimming removed 5 bases from V and 4 bases from J, with 8 bases in between. This CDR3 is 12 amino acids long. Germline V gene data show CDR1 as DFQATT and CDR2 as SNEGSKA (reference sequence). The DNA for the CDR3 is TGCAGTGCTTTGATTCTTAATGAAAAACTGTTTTTT. It encodes CSALILNEKLFF.